Below, one TCR beta chain is given with its context. Its specificity is not known. A junction boundary mismatches the germline segment, possibly from a read error. Germline lookup yields CDR1 SGHRS and CDR2 YFSETQ. This CDR3 is 13 amino acids long. The data stem from a study of tumor-infiltrating lymphocytes in primary liver carcinoma. Study-level points and caveats: The overlap of tumor-adjacent and tumor-blood pairs was smaller than that of tumor region pairs.

Each 20-30 mg portion of unsorted bulk tissue served as the source for co-extraction of RNA and DNA. Each participant had primary liver carcinoma, and surgical resection was the treatment. Total RNA (approximately 450 ng) served as template for TCR beta cDNA synthesis primed by a constant-region primer. TCR beta libraries came from three nested multiplex PCR rounds using slightly modified ARM-PCR. Amplification in the first two PCR rounds was performed using TRBV1-TRBV30 forward primers and a C-beta reverse primer for approximately 10 cycles each. TCRdb called the multiplex PCR reads again in MiXCR, with one record for every CDR3 protein. The sample holds about 200,000 distinct CDR3 sequences, just under 85% seen once.

The sample taken for sequencing was tumor tissue from primary liver carcinoma. The chain links TRBV5-1 to TRBJ2-5; possible D gene TRBD2, 5 bases. This receptor was taken from a man in his forties or fifties with primary liver carcinoma and hepatitis B virus infection. The CDR3 protein is CAGRRTPKETQYF. The DNA of the CDR3 is TGCGCCGGCAGGCGGACTCCTAAAGAGACCCAGTACTTC.